This T cell receptor beta chain was sequenced during a study of T cell changes during pregnancy in multiple sclerosis. Clones were read by immunoSEQ multiplex PCR, and TCRdb kept only the in-frame ones, dropping some. The sample has 25,000 to 35,000 clones, under 95% seen once. V was pared by 4 bases and J by 6 bases, with 2 bases of the junction left unmatched. The CDR3 is 13 amino acids. Germline-derived CDR1 and CDR2 are MGHRA and YSYEKL. The specimen was peripheral blood, collected in the first trimester of pregnancy. The receptor was derived from a female donor in good health, enrolled as a control in a pregnancy study. The chain is built from TRBV4-1 and TRBJ2-7; 11 nucleotides agree with TRBD2. The DNA for the CDR3 is TGCGCCAGCAGCCCGACTAGCGGGATCGAGCAGTACTTC. This gives the protein CASSPTSGIEQYF.